A single sample gave rise to the 15 T cell receptor beta chains below, sequenced in a study of T cell repertoires in cytomegalovirus infection. From the reads, TCRdb called clonotypes with MiXCR, one entry per CDR3 protein. The sample consists of about 920,000 distinct CDR3 sequences, less than 35% of them appearing once. These receptors are not linked to any known antigen. This material consisted of cultured CD8+ T cells from PBMCs, taken from culture after CMV antigen stimulation. The receptors were gathered from a human donor in good health (CMV status not recorded). Some clones in this sample may be carry-over from other donors' samples.

This clonotype was observed a handful of times. The CDR3 DNA reads TGTGCCAGCAGCCCCCGACTAGCTTCCGTAGGGGGAGGCCAAGAGACCCAGTACTTC. It translates to CASSPRLASVGGGQETQYF. The rearrangement joins TRBV11-2 to TRBJ2-5, with D possibly TRBD2 on 7 matching bases. Per germline, CDR1 SGHAT and CDR2 FQNNGV. V was cut by 5 bases and J by 1 base, with 26 bases left in between. CDR3 length: 19 amino acids.

This clonotype has a handful of counts. V is TRBV11-2 and J is TRBJ1-5, with a possible D match to TRBD1 (6 bases). V dropped 6 bases and J dropped 7 bases, with 16 bases sitting between them. This CDR3 is built from 14 residues. From germline, CDR1 is SGHAT and CDR2 FQNNGV. This chain's CDR3 is CASSPGTSVQPQHF. The DNA for the CDR3 is TGTGCCAGCAGTCCAGGGACATCCGTGCAGCCCCAGCATTTT.

The chain links TRBV12-3 or TRBV12-4 to TRBJ1-4; tentatively, D is TRBD1 (6 bases). CDR3 length: 13 residues. Trimming cost V 6 bases and J 10 bases, with 15 bases left between them. The CDR3 sequence is CASSHKPQGKLFF. CDR3 sequence (DNA): TGTGCCAGCAGCCACAAGCCACAGGGAAAACTGTTTTTT.

This clonotype was detected only a few times. The CDR3 protein is CASSLARFNEKLFF. The CDR3 nucleotides are TGTGCCAGCAGCCTCGCTAGGTTTAATGAAAAACTGTTTTTT. V is TRBV14 and J is TRBJ1-4; D is unclear. Germline V lookup: CDR1 SGHDN, CDR2 FVKESK. The V and J ends lost 4 bases and 4 bases respectively, with 10 bases between them. The CDR3 has 14 amino acids. Full variable domain (outside the CDR3, taken from reference TRBV14 and TRBJ1-4): EAGVTQFPSHSVIEKGQTVTLRCDPISGHDNLYWYRRVMGKEIKFLLHFVKESKQDESGMPNNRFLAERTGGTYSTLKVQPAELEDSGVYFCASSLARFNEKLFFGSGTQLSVL.

This clonotype has a handful of counts. The rearrangement uses TRBV6-1 and TRBJ1-2; perhaps TRBD1 as D (6 bases). CDR1 is MNHNS, CDR2 SASEGT, per germline. The ends were cut back, 2 bases at V and 8 bases at J, with 12 bases in the middle. This CDR3 has 13 residues. CDR3 coding DNA: TGTGCCAGCAGTGAACTGGGGGCGGGAGGCTACACCTTC. Amino acids: CASSELGAGGYTF.

Many counts were recorded for this clonotype. The chain is built from TRBV12-3 or TRBV12-4 and TRBJ2-5; a weak D match, TRBD1 (6 bases). CDR3 length: 14 amino acids. Trimming removed 5 bases from V and 1 base from J, with 11 bases in between. Written as DNA, the CDR3 is TGTGCCAGCAGTACAGGGAGAACCCAAGAGACCCAGTACTTC. The encoded protein is CASSTGRTQETQYF.

The CDR3 loop reads CSARDEVLDEQFF. CDR3 bases: TGCAGTGCTAGAGATGAGGTATTGGATGAGCAGTTCTTC. This sequence joins TRBV20-1 and TRBJ2-1; no firm D call. CDR1 is DFQATT and CDR2 is SNEGSKA in the germline V gene (reference sequence). Deletions cut 0 bases from V and 8 bases from J, with 11 bases between. This CDR3 is built from 13 residues.

The rearrangement links TRBV5-8 to TRBJ2-6, with D uncertain. The CDR3 covers 18 residues. Germline V gene sequence: CDR1 SGHTS, CDR2 YDEGEE. Trimming left V 0 bases short and J 0 bases short, with 13 bases between. Here the CDR3 DNA reads TGTGCCAGCAGCTTGGAGCCTGGACGCTCCTCTGGGGCCAACGTCCTGACTTTC. Residues: CASSLEPGRSSGANVLTF.

The chain employs TRBV7-9 and TRBJ2-5, with D maybe TRBD2 (6 bases). With 5 bases removed from V and 5 bases from J, the gap between germline ends came to 12 bases. CDR1 and CDR2 (germline): SEHNR, FQNEAQ (reference sequence). This CDR3 is 13 amino acids long. CDR3 region: CASSLTSEETQYF. The DNA of the CDR3 is TGTGCCAGCAGCCTGACTAGTGAGGAGACCCAGTACTTC.

The chain combines TRBV28 with TRBJ2-5; D gene unclear. Between the trimmed V and J ends, which lost 7 bases and 10 bases, there was a span of 22 bases. The CDR3 contains 14 residues. Germline V gene sequence: CDR1 MDHEN, CDR2 SYDVKM. The CDR3 DNA reads TGTGCCAGCACCCCCCCCGGTATGAAGTATGGCCAGTACTTC. Translated: CASTPPGMKYGQYF.

This clonotype was detected only a few times. The rearrangement joins TRBV7-2 to TRBJ2-6, with D tentatively TRBD1 (6 bases). There are 19 residues in the CDR3. Germline V gene sequence: CDR1 SGHTA, CDR2 FQGNSA. V shed 8 bases and J shed 1 base, with 24 bases lying between them. The CDR3 loop is CASFTPGYRAGSGANVLTF. CDR3 DNA sequence: TGTGCCAGCTTTACCCCTGGGTACAGGGCTGGTTCTGGGGCCAACGTCCTGACTTTC.

The rearrangement links TRBV3-1 to TRBJ1-5, with 9 bases that match TRBD1. The V gene's germline CDR1 is LGHDT and CDR2 YNNKEL (reference sequence). The CDR3 length is 14 residues. The ends lost 2 bases at V and 5 bases at J; junction bases unmatched: 1. CDR3 bases: TGTGCCAGCAGCCAAAACAGGGGGCATCAGCCCCAGCATTTT. Protein product: CASSQNRGHQPQHF.

This clonotype appeared many times. V gene TRBV7-2 combines with J gene TRBJ2-6, with 12 bases identical to TRBD1. The V gene's germline CDR1 is SGHTA and CDR2 FQGNSA. Trimming cost V 10 bases and J 3 bases; bases outside gene matches: 10. This CDR3 comprises 17 residues. The CDR3: CAIQPGQGAGGANVLTF. The CDR3 nucleotides are TGTGCCATCCAACCGGGACAGGGGGCCGGTGGGGCCAACGTCCTGACTTTC.

This clonotype was detected a few times. V gene TRBV29-1 combines with J gene TRBJ1-1, with D unclear. Trimming removed 7 bases from V and 6 bases from J, with 6 bases in between. The CDR3 totals 9 residues. Germline V gene data show CDR1 as SQVTM and CDR2 as ANQGSEA. CDR3 region: CSAGPEAFF. The CDR3 DNA reads TGCAGCGCCGGACCTGAAGCTTTCTTT.

The chain uses TRBV10-2 and TRBJ2-7, with D unresolved. V was shortened by 6 bases and J by 2 bases, with 11 bases between the two germline ends. Germline values: CDR1 WSHSY, CDR2 SAAADI. The CDR3 consists of 13 residues. The CDR3 DNA sequence: TGCGCCAGCAGGGGCTTCCAAGCCTACGAGCAGTACTTC. Encoded protein: CASRGFQAYEQYF.